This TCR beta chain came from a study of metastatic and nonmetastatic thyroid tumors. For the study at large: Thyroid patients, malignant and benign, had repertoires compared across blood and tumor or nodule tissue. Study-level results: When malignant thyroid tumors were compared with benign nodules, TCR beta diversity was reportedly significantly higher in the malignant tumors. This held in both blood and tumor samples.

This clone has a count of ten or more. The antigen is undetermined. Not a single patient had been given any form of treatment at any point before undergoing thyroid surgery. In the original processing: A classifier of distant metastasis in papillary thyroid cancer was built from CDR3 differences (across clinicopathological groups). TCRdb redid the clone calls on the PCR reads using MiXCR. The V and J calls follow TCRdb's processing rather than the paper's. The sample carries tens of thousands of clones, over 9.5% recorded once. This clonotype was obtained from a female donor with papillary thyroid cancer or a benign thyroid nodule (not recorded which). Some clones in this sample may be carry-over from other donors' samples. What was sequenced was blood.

The CDR3 region is CASSPAGGQPQHF. As DNA, the CDR3 is TGTGCCAGCTCACCAGCAGGGGGTCAGCCCCAGCATTTT. This chain connects TRBV18 to TRBJ1-5; 7 nucleotides align to TRBD1. The CDR3 totals 13 residues. Germline values: CDR1 KGHSH, CDR2 LQKENI. Trimming at V came to 2 bases and at J to 6 bases, leaving 1 base not matched to a gene.